A single sample gave rise to the 11 T cell receptor beta chains below, sequenced in a study of T cells in Graves' hyperthyroidism and ophthalmopathy. Amplification of TCR beta CDR3 regions used RNA as the template. HTBI primers drove first-round RT-PCR of the TCR CDR3. TCRdb itself ran the multiplex PCR reads through MiXCR, one entry per CDR3 protein. Among some 510,000 distinct CDR3 sequences, less than 25% were seen once, and the ten largest hold about 26%. Input material: blood. The receptors come from a man aged 18 to 30 with Graves' hyperthyroidism.

This clonotype was picked up many times. The chain joins TRBV27 to TRBJ1-2, with 9 nucleotides matching TRBD1. CDR3 length: 14 amino acids. V lost 5 bases, J lost 6 bases, and 7 bases stayed unmatched. Germline CDR1 reads MNHEY; CDR2 reads SMNVEV (reference sequence). In DNA, the CDR3 is TGTGCCAGCAGTCCGGGACAGGGTGGCGATGGCTACACCTTC. Encoded protein: CASSPGQGGDGYTF.

There are many counts of this clonotype. CDR3 sequence (DNA): TGTGCCAGCAGCCGGGCGGGGACAGGACGGATCTATGGCTACACCTTC. Amino acid sequence: CASSRAGTGRIYGYTF. The gene calls are TRBV11-2 and TRBJ1-2, with 8 bases matching TRBD1. With 5 bases clipped from V and 4 bases from J, the junction kept 12 bases outside the gene matches. Germline V gene sequence: CDR1 SGHAT, CDR2 FQNNGV. The CDR3 contains 16 residues.

In its sample, this clonotype was seen a few times. This may be a read error, as it is one base from a much larger clone. The rearrangement uses TRBV15 and TRBJ1-2; D gene ambiguous. The CDR3 is 12 residues long. The germline V and J ends were trimmed by 7 bases and 1 base, with 7 bases remaining between them. The V gene's germline CDR1 is LNHNV and CDR2 YYDKDF (reference sequence). This CDR3 is CATIRSNYGYTF. The CDR3, as DNA: TGTGCCACCATCAGGAGTAACTATGGCTACACCTTC.

This clonotype was recorded many times. The gene calls are TRBV12-3 or TRBV12-4 and TRBJ1-1; possible D gene TRBD1, 6 bases. V lost 6 bases to trimming and J lost 11 bases, with 16 bases between them. This CDR3 has 12 amino acids. Here the CDR3 DNA reads TGTGCCAGCAGCCCTACAGGGAAATGGGCTTTCTTT. This translates into CASSPTGKWAFF.

The gene calls are TRBV15 and TRBJ2-7, with 8 bases fitting TRBD2. Per germline, CDR1 LNHNV and CDR2 YYDKDF (reference sequence). The CDR3 is 13 amino acids. The trim removed 6 bases at V and 1 base at J, leaving 2 bases unmatched. The DNA of the CDR3 is TGTGCCACCAGAGCGGGGGAATCCTACGAGCAGTACTTC. It codes for CATRAGESYEQYF.

This rearrangement joins TRBV5-1 to TRBJ1-6; D call uncertain. The CDR3 has 14 amino acids. Per the germline V gene, CDR1 is SGHRS and CDR2 is YFSETQ. Trimming removed 1 base from V and 8 bases from J, with 10 bases in between. The CDR3 nucleotides are TGCGCCAGCAGCTTGAAAAACCCAGATTCACCCCTCCACTTT. This codes for CASSLKNPDSPLHF.

In this sample, this clonotype turned up many times. This chain connects TRBV27 to TRBJ2-2; D remains unclear. Germline V gene data show CDR1 as MNHEY and CDR2 as SMNVEV (reference sequence). The ends were cut back, 6 bases at V and 3 bases at J, with 8 bases in the middle. This CDR3 comprises 13 residues. The CDR3 protein is CASSFMYTGELFF. As DNA, the CDR3 is TGTGCCAGCAGCTTTATGTACACCGGGGAGCTGTTTTTT.

This clonotype was seen a handful of times. The junction departs from the called germline gene at one end, perhaps through a read error. The chain couples TRBV11-3 to TRBJ2-1; D unresolved. Looked up from germline, CDR1 is SGHNT and CDR2 is YENEEA. CDR3 length: 13 residues. The CDR3 region has the DNA TGTGCCAGCAGCCCCATCTCCTTCAATGAGCAGTTCTTC. Translating gives CASSPISFNEQFF.

In this sample, this clonotype turned up many times. The chain links TRBV7-6 to TRBJ2-7; D remains unclear. In germline, CDR1 is SGHVS, CDR2 FNYEAQ. The V gene lost 3 bases and the J gene lost 7 bases, with 10 bases spanning the gap. This CDR3 has 12 amino acids. DNA of the CDR3: TGTGCCAGCAGCTTGCCCCATCAGGAGCAGTACTTC. As protein: CASSLPHQEQYF. The variable domain in full, with the rest retrieved from reference TRBV7-6 and TRBJ2-7, is GAGVSQSPRYKVTKRGQDVALRCDPISGHVSLYWYRQALGQGPEFLTYFNYEAQQDKSGLPNDRFSAERPEGSISTLTIQRTEQRDSAMYRCASSLPHQEQYFGPGTRLTVT.

This clonotype occurred many times. The chain combines TRBV29-1 with TRBJ1-1; D gene uncertain. V lost 4 bases and J 0 bases, leaving 15 bases between the germline ends. Germline V gene data show CDR1 as SQVTM and CDR2 as ANQGSEA. The CDR3 sequence is 15 residues long. As DNA, the CDR3 is TGCAGCGTTGGGTGGTGGGAGACGGTGAACACTGAAGCTTTCTTT. Amino acids: CSVGWWETVNTEAFF.

In its sample, this clonotype was seen many times. The rearrangement uses TRBV11-2 and TRBJ2-7; D may match TRBD1 or TRBD2 (5 bases each). V lost 1 base and J 5 bases, leaving 18 bases between the germline ends. The germline V gene has CDR1 SGHAT and CDR2 FQNNGV. The CDR3 has 16 residues. The CDR3 sequence: CASSLGLRGPTNEQYF. CDR3 DNA: TGTGCCAGCAGCTTAGGCCTGAGGGGCCCAACAAACGAGCAGTACTTC.